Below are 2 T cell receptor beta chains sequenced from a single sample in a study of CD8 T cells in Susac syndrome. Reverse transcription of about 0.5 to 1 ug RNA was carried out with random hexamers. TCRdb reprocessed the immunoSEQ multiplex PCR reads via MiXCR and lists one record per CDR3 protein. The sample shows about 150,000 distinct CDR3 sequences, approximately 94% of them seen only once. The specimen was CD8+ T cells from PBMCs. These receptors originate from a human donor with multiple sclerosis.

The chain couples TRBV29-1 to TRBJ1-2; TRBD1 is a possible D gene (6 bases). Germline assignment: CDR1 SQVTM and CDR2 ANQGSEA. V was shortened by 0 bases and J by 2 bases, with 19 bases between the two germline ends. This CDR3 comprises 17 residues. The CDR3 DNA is TGCAGCGTTGAAGATTCGCAGGGGAAGGTGACGAACTATGGCTACACCTTC. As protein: CSVEDSQGKVTNYGYTF.

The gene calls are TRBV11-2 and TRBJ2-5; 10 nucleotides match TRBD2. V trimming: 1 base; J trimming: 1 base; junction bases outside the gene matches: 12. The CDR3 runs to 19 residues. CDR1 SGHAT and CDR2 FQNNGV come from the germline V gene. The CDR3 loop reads CASSLGALAGKPLQETQYF. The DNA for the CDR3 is TGTGCCAGCAGCTTAGGGGCACTAGCGGGGAAGCCCCTCCAAGAGACCCAGTACTTC.